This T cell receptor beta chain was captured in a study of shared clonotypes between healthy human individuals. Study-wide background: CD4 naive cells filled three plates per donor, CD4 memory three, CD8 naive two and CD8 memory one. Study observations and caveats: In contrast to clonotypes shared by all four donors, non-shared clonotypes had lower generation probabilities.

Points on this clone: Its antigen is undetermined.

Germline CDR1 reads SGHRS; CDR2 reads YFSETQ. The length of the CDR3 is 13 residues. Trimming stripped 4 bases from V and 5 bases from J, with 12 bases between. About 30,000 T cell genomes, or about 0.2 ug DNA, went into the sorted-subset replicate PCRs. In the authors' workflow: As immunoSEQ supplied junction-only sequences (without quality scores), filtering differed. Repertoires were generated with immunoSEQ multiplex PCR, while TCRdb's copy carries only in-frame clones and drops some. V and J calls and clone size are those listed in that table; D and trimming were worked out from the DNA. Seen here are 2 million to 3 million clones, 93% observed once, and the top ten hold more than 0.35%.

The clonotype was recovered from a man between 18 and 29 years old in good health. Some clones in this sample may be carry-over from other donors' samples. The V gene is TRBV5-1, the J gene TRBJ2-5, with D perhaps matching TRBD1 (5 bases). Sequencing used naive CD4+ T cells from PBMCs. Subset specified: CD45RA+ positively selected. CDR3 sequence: CASSVRVEETQYF. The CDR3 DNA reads TGCGCCAGCAGCGTCAGGGTGGAGGAGACCCAGTACTTC.